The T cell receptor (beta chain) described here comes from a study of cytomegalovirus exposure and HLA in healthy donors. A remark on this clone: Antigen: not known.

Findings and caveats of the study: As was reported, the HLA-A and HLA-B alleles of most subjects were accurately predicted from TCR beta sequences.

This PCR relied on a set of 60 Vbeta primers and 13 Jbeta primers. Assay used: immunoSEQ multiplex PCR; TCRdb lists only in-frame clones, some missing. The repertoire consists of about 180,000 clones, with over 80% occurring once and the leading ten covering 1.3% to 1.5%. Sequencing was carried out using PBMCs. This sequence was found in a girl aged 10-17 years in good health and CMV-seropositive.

CDR3 residues: CASSSREAHQETQYF. The CDR3 DNA sequence: TGTGCCAGCAGCTCTCGGGAGGCCCACCAAGAGACCCAGTACTTC. The gene calls are TRBV5-5 and TRBJ2-5; TRBD2 aligns across 7 bases. Germline V gene sequence: CDR1 SGHKS, CDR2 YYEKEE (reference sequence). The length of the CDR3 is 15 residues. Trimming cost V 3 bases and J 0 bases; bases outside gene matches: 5.